This T cell receptor (beta chain) stems from a study of early stage breast cancer tumors. Broader study findings: Commonly generated sequences made up most enriched TCRB sequences shared between patients.

Data came from immunoSEQ multiplex PCR; TCRdb stores just in-frame clones and leaves some out. The sample has 60,000 to 75,000 clones, approximately 80% seen once. Note on this clone: Its target is not known.

This CDR3 has 15 amino acids. CDR1 is GTSNPN, CDR2 SVGIG, per germline (reference sequence). Trimming at V came to 3 bases and at J to 4 bases, leaving 6 bases not matched to a gene. The source material was blood. The V call is TRBV30, the J call TRBJ2-6, with TRBD2 identical over 7 bases. This sequence was found in a person in their 40s with breast cancer. In DNA, the CDR3 is TGTGCCTGGAGGCCCAGCGGGACCGGGGCCAACGTCCTGACTTTC. The encoded protein is CAWRPSGTGANVLTF.